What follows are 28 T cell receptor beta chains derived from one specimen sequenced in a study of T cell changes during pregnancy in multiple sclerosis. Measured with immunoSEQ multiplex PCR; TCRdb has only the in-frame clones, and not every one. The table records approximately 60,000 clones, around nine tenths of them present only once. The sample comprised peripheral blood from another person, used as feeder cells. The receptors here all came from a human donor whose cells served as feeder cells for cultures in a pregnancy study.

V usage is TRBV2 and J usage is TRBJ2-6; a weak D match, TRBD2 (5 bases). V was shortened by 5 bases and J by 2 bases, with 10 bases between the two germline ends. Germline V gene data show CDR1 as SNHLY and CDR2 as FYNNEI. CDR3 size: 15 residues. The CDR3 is CASSLDGTGANVLTF. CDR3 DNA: TGTGCCAGCAGTTTGGACGGGACTGGGGCCAACGTCCTGACTTTC.

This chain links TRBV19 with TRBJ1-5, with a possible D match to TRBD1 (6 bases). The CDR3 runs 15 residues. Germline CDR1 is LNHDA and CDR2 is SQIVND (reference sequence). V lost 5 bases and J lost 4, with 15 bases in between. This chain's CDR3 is CASSDRDRSNQPQHF. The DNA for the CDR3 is TGTGCCAGTAGTGACCGTGACAGGTCAAATCAGCCCCAGCATTTT.

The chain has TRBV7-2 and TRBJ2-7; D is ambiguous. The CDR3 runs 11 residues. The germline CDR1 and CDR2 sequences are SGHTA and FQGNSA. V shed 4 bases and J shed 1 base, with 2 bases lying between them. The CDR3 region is CASSWSYEQYF. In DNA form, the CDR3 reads TGTGCCAGCAGCTGGTCCTACGAGCAGTACTTC.

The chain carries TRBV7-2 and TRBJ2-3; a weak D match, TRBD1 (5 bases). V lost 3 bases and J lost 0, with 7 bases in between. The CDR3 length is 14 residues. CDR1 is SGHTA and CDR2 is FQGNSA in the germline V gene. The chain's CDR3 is CASSFWGSTDTQYF. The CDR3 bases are TGTGCCAGCAGCTTTTGGGGCAGCACAGATACGCAGTATTTT.

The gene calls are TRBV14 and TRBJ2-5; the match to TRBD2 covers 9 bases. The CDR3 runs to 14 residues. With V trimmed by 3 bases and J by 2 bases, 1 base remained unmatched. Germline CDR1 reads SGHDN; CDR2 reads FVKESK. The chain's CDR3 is CASSHLAGQETQYF. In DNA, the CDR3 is TGTGCCAGCAGCCACCTAGCGGGGCAAGAGACCCAGTACTTC.

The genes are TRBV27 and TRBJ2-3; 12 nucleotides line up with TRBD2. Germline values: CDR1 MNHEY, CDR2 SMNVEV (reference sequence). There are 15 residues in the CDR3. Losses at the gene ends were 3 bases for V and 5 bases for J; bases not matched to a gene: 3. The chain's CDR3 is CASSLGTSGRDTQYF. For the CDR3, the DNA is TGTGCCAGCAGTTTGGGGACTAGCGGGCGAGATACGCAGTATTTT.

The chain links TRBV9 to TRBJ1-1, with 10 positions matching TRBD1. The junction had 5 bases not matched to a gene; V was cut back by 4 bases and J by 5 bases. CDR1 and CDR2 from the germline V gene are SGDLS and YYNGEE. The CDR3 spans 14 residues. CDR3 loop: CASSPRDRGTEAFF. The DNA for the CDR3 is TGTGCCAGCAGCCCCCGGGACAGGGGTACTGAAGCTTTCTTT.

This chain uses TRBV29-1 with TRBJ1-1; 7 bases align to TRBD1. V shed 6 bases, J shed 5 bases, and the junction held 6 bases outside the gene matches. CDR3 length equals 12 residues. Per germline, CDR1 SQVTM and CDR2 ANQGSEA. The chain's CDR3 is CSVTGEGTEAFF. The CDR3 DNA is TGCAGCGTCACAGGGGAGGGGACTGAAGCTTTCTTT.

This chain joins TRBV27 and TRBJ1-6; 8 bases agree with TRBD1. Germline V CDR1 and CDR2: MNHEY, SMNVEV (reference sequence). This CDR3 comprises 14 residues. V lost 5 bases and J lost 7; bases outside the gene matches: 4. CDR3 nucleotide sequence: TGTGCCAGCAGTATCCGACAGGGGAATTCACCCCTCCACTTT. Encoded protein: CASSIRQGNSPLHF.

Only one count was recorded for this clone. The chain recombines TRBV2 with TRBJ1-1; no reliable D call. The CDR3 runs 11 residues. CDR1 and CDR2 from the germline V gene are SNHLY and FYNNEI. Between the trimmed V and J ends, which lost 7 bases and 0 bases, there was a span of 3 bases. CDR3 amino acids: CASTLNTEAFF. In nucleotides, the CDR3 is TGTGCCAGCACCCTGAACACTGAAGCTTTCTTT.

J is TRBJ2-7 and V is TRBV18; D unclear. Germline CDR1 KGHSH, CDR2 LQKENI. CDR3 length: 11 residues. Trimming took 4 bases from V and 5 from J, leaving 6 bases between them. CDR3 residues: CASSQRDEQYF. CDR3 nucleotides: TGTGCCAGCTCACAACGCGACGAGCAGTACTTC.

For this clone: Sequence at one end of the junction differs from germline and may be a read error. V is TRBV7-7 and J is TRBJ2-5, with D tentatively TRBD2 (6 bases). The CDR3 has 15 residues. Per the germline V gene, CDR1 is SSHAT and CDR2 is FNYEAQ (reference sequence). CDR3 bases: TGTGCTAGCAGCTTAGGTCCGGGAGAGGGAGAGACCCAGTACTTC. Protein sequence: CASSLGPGEGETQYF. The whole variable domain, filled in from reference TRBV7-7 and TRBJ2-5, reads GAGVSQSPRYKVTKRGQDVTLRCDPISSHATLYWYQQALGQGPEFLTYFNYEAQPDKSGLPSDRFSAERPEGSISTLTIQRTEQRDSAMYRCASSLGPGEGETQYFGPGTRLLVL.

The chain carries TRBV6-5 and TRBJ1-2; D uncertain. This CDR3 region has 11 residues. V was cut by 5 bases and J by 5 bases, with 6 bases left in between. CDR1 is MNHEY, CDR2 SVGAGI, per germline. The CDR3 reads CASSGKYGYTF. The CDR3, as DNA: TGTGCCAGCAGTGGGAAATATGGCTACACCTTC.

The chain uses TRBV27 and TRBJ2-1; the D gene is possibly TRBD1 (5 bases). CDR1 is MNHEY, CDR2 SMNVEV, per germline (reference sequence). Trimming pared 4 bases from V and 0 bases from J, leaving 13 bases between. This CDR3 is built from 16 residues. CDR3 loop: CASSSNRFSSYNEQFF. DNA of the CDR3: TGTGCCAGCAGTTCGAACAGGTTCAGCTCCTACAATGAGCAGTTCTTC.

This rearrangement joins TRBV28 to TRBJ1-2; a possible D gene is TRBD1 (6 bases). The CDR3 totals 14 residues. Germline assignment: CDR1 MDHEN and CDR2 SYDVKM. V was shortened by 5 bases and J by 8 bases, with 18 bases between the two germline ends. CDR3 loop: CASSVIQGMVGYTF. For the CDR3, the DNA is TGTGCCAGCAGTGTAATACAGGGCATGGTCGGCTACACCTTC.

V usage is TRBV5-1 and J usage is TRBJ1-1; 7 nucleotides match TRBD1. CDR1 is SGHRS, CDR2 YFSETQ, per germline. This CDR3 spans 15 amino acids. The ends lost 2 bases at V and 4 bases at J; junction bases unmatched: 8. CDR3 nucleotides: TGCGCCAGCAGCTTCGGCGGCCCAGGGGGCACTGAAGCTTTCTTT. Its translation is CASSFGGPGGTEAFF. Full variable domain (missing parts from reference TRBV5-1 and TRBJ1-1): KAGVTQTPRYLIKTRGQQVTLSCSPISGHRSVSWYQQTPGQGLQFLFEYFSETQRNKGNFPGRFSGRQFSNSRSEMNVSTLELGDSALYLCASSFGGPGGTEAFFGQGTRLTVV.

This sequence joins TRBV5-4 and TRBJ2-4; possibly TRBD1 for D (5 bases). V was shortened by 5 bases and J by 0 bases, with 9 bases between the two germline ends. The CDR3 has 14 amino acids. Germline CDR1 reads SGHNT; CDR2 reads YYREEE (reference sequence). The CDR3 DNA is TGTGCCAGCAGTGTTGACAGAGCCAAAAACATTCAGTACTTC. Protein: CASSVDRAKNIQYF.

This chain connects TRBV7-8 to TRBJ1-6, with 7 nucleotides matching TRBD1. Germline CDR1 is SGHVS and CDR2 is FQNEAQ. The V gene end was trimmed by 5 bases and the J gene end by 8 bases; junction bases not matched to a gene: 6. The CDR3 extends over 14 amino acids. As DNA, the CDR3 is TGTGCCAGCAGCCTACAGGGGTTGGATTCACCCCTCCACTTT. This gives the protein CASSLQGLDSPLHF.

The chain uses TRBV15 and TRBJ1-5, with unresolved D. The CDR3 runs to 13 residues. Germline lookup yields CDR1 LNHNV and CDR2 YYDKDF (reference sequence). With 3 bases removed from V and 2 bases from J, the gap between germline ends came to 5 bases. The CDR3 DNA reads TGTGCCACCAGCAGCGACGGCAATCAGCCCCAGCATTTT. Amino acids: CATSSDGNQPQHF.

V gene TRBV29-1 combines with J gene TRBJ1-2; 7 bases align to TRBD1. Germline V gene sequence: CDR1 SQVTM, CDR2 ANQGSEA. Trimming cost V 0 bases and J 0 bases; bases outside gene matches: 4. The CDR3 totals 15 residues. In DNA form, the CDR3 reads TGCAGCGTTGAAGAGTTGACAGGGTCTAACTATGGCTACACCTTC. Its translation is CSVEELTGSNYGYTF.

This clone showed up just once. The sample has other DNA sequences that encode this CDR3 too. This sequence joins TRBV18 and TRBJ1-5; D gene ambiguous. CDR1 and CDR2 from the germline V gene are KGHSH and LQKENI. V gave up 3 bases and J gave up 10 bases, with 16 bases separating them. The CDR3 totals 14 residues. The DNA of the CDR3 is TGTGCCAGCTCACCTCCTGGAGGAATTGGACCCCAGCATTTT. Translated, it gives CASSPPGGIGPQHF.

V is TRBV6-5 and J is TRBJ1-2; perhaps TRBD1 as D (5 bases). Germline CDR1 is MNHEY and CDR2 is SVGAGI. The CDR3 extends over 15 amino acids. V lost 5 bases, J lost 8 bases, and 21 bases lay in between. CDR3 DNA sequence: TGTGCCAGCAGTGCACCCCCCGACAGAGGAGGAGGCTACACCTTC. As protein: CASSAPPDRGGGYTF.

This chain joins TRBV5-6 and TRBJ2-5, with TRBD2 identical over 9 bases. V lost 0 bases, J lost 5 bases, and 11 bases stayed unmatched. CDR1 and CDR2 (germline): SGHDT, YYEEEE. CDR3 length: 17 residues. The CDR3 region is CASSLVLAGRGLETQYF. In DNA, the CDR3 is TGTGCCAGCAGCTTGGTACTAGCGGGTCGGGGGTTGGAGACCCAGTACTTC.

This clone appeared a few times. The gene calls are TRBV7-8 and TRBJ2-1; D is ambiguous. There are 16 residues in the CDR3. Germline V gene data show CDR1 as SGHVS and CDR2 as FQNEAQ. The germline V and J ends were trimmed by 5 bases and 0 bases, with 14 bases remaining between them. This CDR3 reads CASSPGTVSSYNEQFF. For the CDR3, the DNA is TGTGCCAGCAGCCCTGGTACGGTTAGCTCCTACAATGAGCAGTTCTTC.

The CDR3 protein is CASPIAARGCSNTGELFF. The CDR3 DNA sequence: TGCGCCAGCCCAATAGCAGCACGGGGTTGCTCGAACACCGGGGAGCTGTTTTTT. The J gene is TRBJ2-2, the V gene TRBV23-1, with D possibly matching TRBD2 (5 bases). TRBV23-1 is noted as an ORF with a role that remains uncertain. Trimming removed 8 bases from V and 0 bases from J, with 22 bases in between. The CDR3 is 18 residues long.

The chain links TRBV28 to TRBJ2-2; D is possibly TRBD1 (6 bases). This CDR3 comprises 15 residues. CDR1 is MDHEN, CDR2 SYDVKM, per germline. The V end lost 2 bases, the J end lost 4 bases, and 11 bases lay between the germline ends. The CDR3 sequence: CASSLLRGPTGELFF. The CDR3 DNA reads TGTGCCAGCAGTTTACTCAGGGGTCCCACCGGGGAGCTGTTTTTT.

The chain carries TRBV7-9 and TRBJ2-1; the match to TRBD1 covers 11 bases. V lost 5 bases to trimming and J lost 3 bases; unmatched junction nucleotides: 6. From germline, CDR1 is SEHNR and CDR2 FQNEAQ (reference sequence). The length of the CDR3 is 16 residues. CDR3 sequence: CASSPPGQGVYNEQFF. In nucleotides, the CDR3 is TGTGCCAGCAGCCCACCGGGACAGGGGGTCTACAATGAGCAGTTCTTC.

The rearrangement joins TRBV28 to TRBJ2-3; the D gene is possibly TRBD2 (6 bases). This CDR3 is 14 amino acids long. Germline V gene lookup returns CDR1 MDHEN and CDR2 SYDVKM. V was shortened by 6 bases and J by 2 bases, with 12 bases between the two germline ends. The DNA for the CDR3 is TGTGCCAGCAGATGGGACTTGTTCACAGATACGCAGTATTTT. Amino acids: CASRWDLFTDTQYF.